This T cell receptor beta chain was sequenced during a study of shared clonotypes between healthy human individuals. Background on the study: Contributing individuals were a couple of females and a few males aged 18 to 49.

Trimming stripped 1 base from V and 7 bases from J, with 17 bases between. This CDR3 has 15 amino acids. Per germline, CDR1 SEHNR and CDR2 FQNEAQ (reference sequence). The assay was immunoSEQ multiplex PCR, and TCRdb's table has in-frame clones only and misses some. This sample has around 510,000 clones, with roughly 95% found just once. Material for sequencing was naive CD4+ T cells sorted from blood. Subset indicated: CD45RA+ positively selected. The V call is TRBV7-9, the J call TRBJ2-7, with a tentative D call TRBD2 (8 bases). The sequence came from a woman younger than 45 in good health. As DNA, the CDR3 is TGTGCCAGCAGCTTAGTCCGGGAGGGGGCTTGGGAGCAGTACTTC. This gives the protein CASSLVREGAWEQYF.